The 26 T cell receptor beta chains listed next were all sequenced from one sample in a study of T cell responses to AZD1222 COVID-19 vaccine. This table comes from immunoSEQ multiplex PCR, and its TCRdb copy is limited to in-frame clones, with some not included. The sample records about 100,000 clones, approximately 87% being singletons. Sequencing was performed on peripheral blood, taken on day 0 of AZD1222 vaccination. The receptor source for this set is an adult in good health.

The chain employs TRBV5-1 and TRBJ2-1; TRBD1 might be the D (5 bases). The CDR3 is made up of 11 amino acids. The V gene's germline CDR1 is SGHRS and CDR2 YFSETQ. Trimming left V 1 base short and J 13 bases short, with 9 bases between. This CDR3 reads CASSLSTAQFF. CDR3 bases: TGCGCCAGCAGCTTGTCGACAGCCCAGTTCTTC.

This rearrangement joins TRBV27 to TRBJ2-7; D call uncertain. Trimming took 4 bases from V and 3 from J, leaving 10 bases between them. The CDR3 spans 13 residues. CDR1 and CDR2 from the germline V gene are MNHEY and SMNVEV (reference sequence). This chain's CDR3 is CASSWSGLYEQYF. The CDR3, as DNA: TGTGCCAGCAGTTGGTCGGGCCTCTACGAGCAGTACTTC.

The V and J genes are TRBV11-2 and TRBJ2-7; 8 nucleotides align to TRBD2. V was clipped by 6 bases and J by 0 bases; unmatched bases: 7. The CDR3 is 15 residues long. Germline CDR1 SGHAT, CDR2 FQNNGV. The CDR3 loop reads CASRPGSGVSYEQYF. CDR3 in DNA: TGTGCCAGCAGACCGGGTAGCGGGGTCTCCTACGAGCAGTACTTC.

The CDR3 DNA is TGTGCCAGCAGCGTAGGACCCTCTCCCTATGAGCAGTTCTTC. This sequence encodes CASSVGPSPYEQFF. The gene calls are TRBV9 and TRBJ2-1, with no clear D. V was shortened by 0 bases and J by 8 bases, with 12 bases between the two germline ends. CDR3 size: 14 residues. Germline lookup yields CDR1 SGDLS and CDR2 YYNGEE.

The chain couples TRBV19 to TRBJ1-5, with D possibly being TRBD1 (5 bases). Between the trimmed V and J ends, which lost 3 bases and 1 base, there was a span of 10 bases. There are 15 residues in the CDR3. Germline V gene sequence: CDR1 LNHDA, CDR2 SQIVND (reference sequence). The CDR3 protein is CASSIGGKSNQPQHF. DNA of the CDR3: TGTGCCAGTAGTATTGGGGGGAAGAGCAATCAGCCCCAGCATTTT.

This sequence joins TRBV5-1 and TRBJ1-2; perhaps TRBD1 as D (5 bases). CDR3 length equals 11 residues. V lost 6 bases to trimming and J lost 6 bases, with 9 bases between them. Germline lookup yields CDR1 SGHRS and CDR2 YFSETQ. The CDR3 loop is CASKGQNGYTF. CDR3 nucleotide sequence: TGCGCCAGCAAGGGGCAGAATGGCTACACCTTC.

The rearrangement links TRBV3-1 (or the pseudogene TRBV3-2) to TRBJ2-7, with D uncertain. CDR1 and CDR2 from the germline V gene are LGHDT and YNNKEL (reference sequence). The germline V and J ends were trimmed by 0 bases and 0 bases, with 9 bases remaining between them. This CDR3 region has 15 residues. The CDR3 region is CASSQERLSSYEQYF. The CDR3 region has the DNA TGTGCCAGCAGCCAAGAACGATTAAGCTCCTACGAGCAGTACTTC.

In its sample, this clone was seen once. V and J are TRBV9 and TRBJ2-1; D ambiguous. Trimming shortened V by 0 bases and J by 6 bases, and 4 bases separated the two germline ends. The CDR3 runs 12 residues. Per germline, CDR1 SGDLS and CDR2 YYNGEE. The CDR3 DNA reads TGTGCCAGCAGCGTAGGCCTCAATGAGCAGTTCTTC. Its protein is CASSVGLNEQFF.

This chain links TRBV28 with TRBJ2-7, with D uncertain. Trimming removed 3 bases from V and 2 bases from J, with 11 bases in between. The CDR3 is 14 residues long. The germline gives CDR1 MDHEN, CDR2 SYDVKM. The CDR3 region has the DNA TGTGCCAGCAGTTTTTTGCTAGATACCTACGAGCAGTACTTC. Translating gives CASSFLLDTYEQYF.

V is TRBV19 and J is TRBJ2-2; D is undetermined. The CDR3 consists of 17 residues. V lost 4 bases and J lost 2, with 17 bases in between. CDR1 is LNHDA, CDR2 SQIVND, per germline (reference sequence). The CDR3 loop is CASSTPLVLPNTGELFF. For the CDR3, the DNA is TGTGCCAGTAGTACCCCGTTAGTCTTACCCAACACCGGGGAGCTGTTTTTT.

The chain links TRBV7-6 to TRBJ2-1, with 13 bases identical to TRBD2. Losses at the gene ends were 5 bases for V and 8 bases for J; bases not matched to a gene: 6. Germline CDR1 SGHVS, CDR2 FNYEAQ. This CDR3 has 15 residues. The CDR3 loop is CASSRTSGGAYEQFF. In DNA form, the CDR3 reads TGTGCCAGCAGCCGCACTAGCGGGGGGGCCTATGAGCAGTTCTTC.

The chain is built from TRBV28 and TRBJ2-3; D unclear. Germline V gene data show CDR1 as MDHEN and CDR2 as SYDVKM. The CDR3 has 14 residues. V was cut by 2 bases and J by 0 bases, with 6 bases left in between. The CDR3 here is CASSLRRSTDTQYF. CDR3 sequence (DNA): TGTGCCAGCAGTTTAAGGCGGAGCACAGATACGCAGTATTTT.

The chain links TRBV11-3 to TRBJ2-7, with TRBD1 identical over 9 bases. Germline CDR1 SGHNT, CDR2 YENEEA. This CDR3 contains 15 residues. V lost 5 bases, J lost 3 bases, and 8 bases stayed unmatched. The CDR3: CASSRSGTGFYEQYF. CDR3 nucleotide sequence: TGTGCCAGCAGCCGATCCGGGACAGGGTTCTACGAGCAGTACTTC. The full variable domain, in which reference TRBV11-3 and TRBJ2-7 provide the parts outside the CDR3, is EAGVVQSPRYKIIEKKQPVAFWCNPISGHNTLYWYLQNLGQGPELLIRYENEEAVDDSQLPKDRFSAERLKGVDSTLKIQPAELGDSAVYLCASSRSGTGFYEQYFGPGTRLTVT.

This sequence joins TRBV10-2 and TRBJ1-2; D remains unclear. Trimming took 7 bases from V and 0 from J, leaving 6 bases between them. The CDR3 runs 12 residues. Germline loops: CDR1 WSHSY, CDR2 SAAADI. The CDR3 spells CASKVANYGYTF. In DNA form, the CDR3 reads TGCGCCAGCAAGGTCGCTAACTATGGCTACACCTTC.

About this clone itself: The same CDR3 can be traced to other DNA sequences in this sample. V is TRBV9 and J is TRBJ2-1; D gene unclear. V was pared by 0 bases and J by 0 bases, with 4 bases between. Germline assignment: CDR1 SGDLS and CDR2 YYNGEE. CDR3 length: 14 residues. The CDR3, as DNA: TGTGCCAGCAGCGTAGGAAGCTCCTACAATGAGCAGTTCTTC. It specifies CASSVGSSYNEQFF.

This sequence joins TRBV5-1 and TRBJ2-7, with 13 nucleotides matching TRBD2. V was pared by 0 bases and J by 5 bases, with 11 bases of the junction left unmatched. This CDR3 has 18 amino acids. CDR1 and CDR2 (germline): SGHRS, YFSETQ. CDR3 sequence: CASSLEPAPGLAGDEQYF. The CDR3 region has the DNA TGCGCCAGCAGCTTGGAACCAGCCCCAGGACTAGCGGGAGACGAGCAGTACTTC.

The V gene is TRBV5-1, the J gene TRBJ2-2; no definite D call. Trimming left V 0 bases short and J 3 bases short, with 3 bases between. CDR3 length equals 13 residues. Looked up from germline, CDR1 is SGHRS and CDR2 is YFSETQ. CDR3 sequence reads: CASSLADTGELFF. CDR3 DNA: TGCGCCAGCAGCTTGGCGGACACCGGGGAGCTGTTTTTT.

This clone was counted only a few times. The rearrangement links TRBV7-6 to TRBJ1-1, with a tentative D call TRBD1 (5 bases). V lost 3 bases, J lost 2 bases, and 16 bases lay in between. The CDR3 covers 16 residues. In germline, CDR1 is SGHVS, CDR2 FNYEAQ. CDR3: CASSFNPGPFNTEAFF. CDR3 DNA sequence: TGTGCCAGCAGCTTTAACCCGGGGCCATTTAACACTGAAGCTTTCTTT.

The chain links TRBV10-2 to TRBJ1-6, with 7 bases identical to TRBD1. Germline V gene data show CDR1 as WSHSY and CDR2 as SAAADI. This CDR3 has 14 amino acids. The V gene end was trimmed by 6 bases and the J gene end by 8 bases; junction bases not matched to a gene: 7. Here the CDR3 reads CASRWGQLYSPLHF. The CDR3 nucleotides read TGCGCCAGCAGATGGGGACAGCTATATTCACCCCTCCACTTT.

The V gene is TRBV10-1, the J gene TRBJ1-2, with 8 positions matching TRBD1. V dropped 5 bases and J dropped 3; count of bases not matched to a gene: 5. The CDR3 runs to 14 residues. Germline CDR1 reads WNHNN; CDR2 reads SYGVQD (reference sequence). CDR3 sequence (DNA): TGCGCCAGCAGTAGACAGGGGATCGACTATGGCTACACCTTC. Translation gives CASSRQGIDYGYTF.

This chain links TRBV18 with TRBJ1-5; possibly TRBD1 for D (5 bases). This CDR3 comprises 13 residues. Trimming cost V 6 bases and J 4 bases, with 10 bases left between them. Germline lookup yields CDR1 KGHSH and CDR2 LQKENI. CDR3 in DNA: TGTGCCAGCTCCGGGACTGCGAATCAGCCCCAGCATTTT. Translating gives CASSGTANQPQHF.

Here the CDR3 reads CASSPIESYNEQFF. The CDR3 DNA is TGTGCCAGCAGTCCAATTGAATCCTACAATGAGCAGTTCTTC. The chain carries TRBV3-1 (or the pseudogene TRBV3-2) and TRBJ2-1; D ambiguous. Germline CDR1 is LGHDT and CDR2 is YNNKEL (reference sequence). This CDR3 has 14 amino acids. Trimming took 6 bases from V and 1 from J, leaving 10 bases between them.

The V call is TRBV6-5, the J call TRBJ2-7, with 11 bases that match TRBD1. This CDR3 has 15 amino acids. CDR1 is MNHEY and CDR2 is SVGAGI in the germline V gene. The V and J ends lost 8 bases and 3 bases, in that order; junction bases with no gene match: 9. The CDR3 protein is CASSKTGTGGYEQYF. CDR3 in DNA: TGTGCCAGCTCCAAAACCGGGACAGGGGGCTACGAGCAGTACTTC.

This sequence joins TRBV5-1 and TRBJ2-3, with D perhaps matching TRBD1 (6 bases). There are 21 residues in the CDR3. The germline CDR1 and CDR2 sequences are SGHRS and YFSETQ. Trimming pared 3 bases from V and 0 bases from J, leaving 29 bases between. CDR3 in amino acids: CASSSGPPRTEVYISTDTQYF. CDR3 nucleotide sequence: TGCGCCAGCAGCTCCGGACCCCCTCGGACAGAAGTTTATATTAGCACAGATACGCAGTATTTT. Complete variable domain (other parts from reference TRBV5-1 and TRBJ2-3): KAGVTQTPRYLIKTRGQQVTLSCSPISGHRSVSWYQQTPGQGLQFLFEYFSETQRNKGNFPGRFSGRQFSNSRSEMNVSTLELGDSALYLCASSSGPPRTEVYISTDTQYFGPGTRLTVL.

The CDR3 here is CASSGGQAVGNTIYF. The CDR3 DNA is TGTGCCAGCAGCGGAGGACAGGCGGTCGGAAACACCATATATTTT. The chain employs TRBV9 and TRBJ1-3, with 7 nucleotides matching TRBD1. J was trimmed by 4 bases and V by 3 bases; bases with no gene match: 7. Germline V lookup: CDR1 SGDLS, CDR2 YYNGEE. CDR3 length equals 15 residues.

The chain carries TRBV5-1 and TRBJ2-5, with 9 nucleotides matching TRBD1. V lost 3 bases and J lost 5; bases outside the gene matches: 8. CDR1 is SGHRS and CDR2 is YFSETQ in the germline V gene. This CDR3 contains 15 residues. This CDR3 reads CASSSGTGRVETQYF. As DNA, the CDR3 is TGCGCCAGCAGCTCAGGGACAGGGCGCGTCGAGACCCAGTACTTC. Using reference TRBV5-1 and TRBJ2-5 for the parts outside the CDR3, the full variable domain is KAGVTQTPRYLIKTRGQQVTLSCSPISGHRSVSWYQQTPGQGLQFLFEYFSETQRNKGNFPGRFSGRQFSNSRSEMNVSTLELGDSALYLCASSSGTGRVETQYFGPGTRLLVL.